Below are 31 T cell receptor beta chains sequenced from a single sample in a study of tumor and adjacent non-tumor tissue in lung cancer. RNA was extracted from bulk tissue without any cell sorting. The library came from three nested PCR rounds adapted from ARM-PCR protocols. TCRdb re-derived calls from the multiplex PCR reads in MiXCR, one entry per CDR3 protein. This sample has under 100,000 distinct CDR3 sequences; less than 75% occur once, and the top ten carry around 13%. Sequencing was carried out using lung tumor tissue. The source of these receptors is a woman in her 70s with non-small cell lung cancer.

As concerns this clonotype: This may come from a read error, since a much larger clone is one base off. The chain is built from TRBV5-1 and TRBJ2-7; 10 bases agree with TRBD1. The CDR3 extends over 15 amino acids. Germline V CDR1 and CDR2: SGHRS, YFSETQ. The CDR3 region has the DNA TGCGCCAGCAGCGTGGGCCGGGGACAGGGGTTCGAGCGGTACTTC. Protein sequence: CASSVGRGQGFERYF.

In the case of this clonotype: Sequence at one end of the junction differs from germline and may be a read error. The rearrangement uses TRBV4-1 and TRBJ2-1; 8 bases align to TRBD2. CDR1 is MGHRA, CDR2 YSYEKL, per germline. This CDR3 contains 17 residues. CDR3 in amino acids: CASSSETSEREGGEHFF. CDR3 in DNA: TGCGCCAGCAGCTCCGAGACTAGCGAGAGGGAAGGTGGTGAGCACTTCTTC.

About this clonotype itself: One junction end does not reproduce the germline sequence, and a read error may be involved. V is TRBV20-1 and J is TRBJ2-1; the match to TRBD2 covers 8 bases. The CDR3 consists of 15 residues. Germline V gene lookup returns CDR1 DFQATT and CDR2 SNEGSKA (reference sequence). CDR3 amino acids: CSAREGKRELNEQLF. In nucleotides, the CDR3 is TGCAGTGCTAGAGAGGGGAAGCGGGAGTTAAATGAGCAGCTCTTC.

Concerning this clonotype: It is likely a read error, because the conserved phenylalanine at the end of the CDR3 is missing. The chain combines TRBV29-1 with TRBJ1-4, with 10 positions matching TRBD1. The CDR3 loop spans 14 amino acids. Germline V CDR1 and CDR2: SQVTM, ANQGSEA. CDR3 loop: CSVGQGETNEKLFL. In DNA form, the CDR3 reads TGTAGCGTCGGACAGGGGGAGACTAATGAAAAACTGTTTTTA.

As to this clonotype: Compared with germline, one end of the junction differs, possibly owing to a read error. J is TRBJ1-5 and V is TRBV10-2; 8 nucleotides match TRBD1. CDR3 length: 13 residues. The germline gives CDR1 WSHSY, CDR2 SAAADI. CDR3 protein: CASSLQGAQPHNF. DNA for the CDR3: TGCGCCAGCAGTCTTCAGGGGGCTCAGCCCCACAATTTT.

The V gene is TRBV4-2, the J gene TRBJ2-3; D is ambiguous. The CDR3 contains 14 residues. Germline lookup yields CDR1 LGHNA and CDR2 YNFKEQ. V lost 4 bases, J lost 5 bases, and 13 bases lay in between. The CDR3 spells CASSRDRTLDTQYF. The CDR3 nucleotides read TGTGCCAGCAGCCGAGATCGTACCTTAGATACGCAGTATTTT.

This clonotype was observed many times. The rearrangement uses TRBV28 and TRBJ1-5; D gene unclear. The CDR3 sequence is 15 residues long. V lost 4 bases, J lost 4 bases, and 14 bases lay in between. Germline V lookup: CDR1 MDHEN, CDR2 SYDVKM. The CDR3 loop is CASSSPGVGNQPQHF. The CDR3 bases are TGTGCCAGCAGTTCTCCGGGCGTCGGGAATCAGCCCCAGCATTTT.

This clonotype was counted ten times or more. This chain joins TRBV5-1 and TRBJ1-1; TRBD1 is a possible D gene (5 bases). The CDR3 contains 13 residues. Germline V gene data show CDR1 as SGHRS and CDR2 as YFSETQ. With 3 bases removed from V and 4 bases from J, the gap between germline ends came to 10 bases. The DNA of the CDR3 is TGCGCCAGCAGCTGGCAGGGCCGCACTGAAGCTTTCTTT. It translates to CASSWQGRTEAFF.

Concerning this clonotype: This may come from a read error, since a much larger clone is one base off. The chain joins TRBV29-1 to TRBJ2-5, with a possible D match to TRBD2 (5 bases). There are 15 residues in the CDR3. Germline V gene data show CDR1 as SQVTM and CDR2 as ANQGSEA. Deletions cut 4 bases from V and 0 bases from J, with 15 bases between. In nucleotides, the CDR3 is TGCAGCGTTGTATCGGCTGGCGGGTACCAAGAGACCCAGTACTTC. It specifies CSVVSAGGYQETQYF.

Points on this clonotype: This may be a read error: a much more frequent sequence differs by one nucleotide. The CDR3 does not end in the conserved phenylalanine or tryptophan, so this is likely a read error. The chain has TRBV6-5 and TRBJ1-1, with 8 bases identical to TRBD1. Unmatched junction bases numbered 7, after V lost 6 bases and J lost 4 bases. The CDR3 is 14 amino acids. CDR1 and CDR2 (germline): MNHEY, SVGAGI. This chain's CDR3 is CASRPWTGFTEAFS. The CDR3 DNA is TGTGCCAGCAGACCCTGGACAGGGTTCACTGAAGCTTTCTCT.

Of note for this clonotype: A clone one base away is much larger, so this may be a read error. V is TRBV7-9 and J is TRBJ2-1; D is uncertain. Germline V gives CDR1 SEHNR, CDR2 FQNEAQ (reference sequence). The V end was cut by 5 bases, the J end by 4 bases, with 12 bases between. The length of the CDR3 is 14 residues. Here the CDR3 reads CASSQAIGYNEQFF. The CDR3 nucleotides are TGTGCCAGCAGCCAAGCGATAGGGTACAATGAGCAGTTCTTC.

As concerns this clonotype: At one end, the junction sequence differs from germline, possibly due to a read error. This rearrangement joins TRBV29-1 to TRBJ1-3; D might be TRBD1 (5 bases). The CDR3 loop spans 13 amino acids. Germline values: CDR1 SQVTM, CDR2 ANQGSEA. The CDR3 region is CSVGPTGGNTIYF. The CDR3 DNA is TGCAGCGTGGGGCCAACAGGAGGAAACACTATATATTTT.

This clonotype was observed at least ten times. The V call is TRBV7-9, the J call TRBJ2-3; weak D call: TRBD1 (5 bases). V was shortened by 1 base and J by 13 bases, with 15 bases between the two germline ends. Germline-derived CDR1 and CDR2 are SEHNR and FQNEAQ (reference sequence). CDR3 length: 13 residues. This chain's CDR3 is CASSLEYQGTKYF. The CDR3 nucleotides are TGTGCCAGCAGCTTAGAGTACCAGGGCACAAAGTATTTT.

DNA of the CDR3: TGCGCCAGCACCCTAGTCGGGGTCCCGGGCACTGAAGCTTTCTTT. It encodes CASTLVGVPGTEAFF. The chain recombines TRBV5-1 with TRBJ1-1; D uncertain. This CDR3 has 15 residues. Trimming removed 6 bases at V and 4 bases at J, with 19 bases between. Per the germline V gene, CDR1 is SGHRS and CDR2 is YFSETQ.

Of note for this clonotype: The junction departs from the called germline gene at one end, perhaps through a read error. Here the CDR3 DNA reads TGTGCCGGCAGTTCGCGAAGACCCCCGAACACTGGGGAGCTGTTTTTT. Translated, it gives CAGSSRRPPNTGELFF. V gene TRBV6-6 combines with J gene TRBJ2-2; D call uncertain. In germline, CDR1 is MNHNY, CDR2 SVGAGI (reference sequence). This CDR3 is 16 amino acids long.

In its sample, this clonotype was seen many times. Written as DNA, the CDR3 is TGCAGTGCTAGAGTTCCCTTCGGGAACACTGAAGCTTTCTTT. Amino acids: CSARVPFGNTEAFF. This rearrangement joins TRBV20-1 to TRBJ1-1; no definite D call. Per germline, CDR1 DFQATT and CDR2 SNEGSKA (reference sequence). The CDR3 is 14 residues long. V was cut by 1 base and J by 1 base, with 10 bases left in between.

On this clonotype itself: A read error may produce the germline difference seen at one junction end. The rearrangement links TRBV12-3 or TRBV12-4 to TRBJ1-5, with D perhaps TRBD1 (5 bases). This CDR3 comprises 17 residues. The CDR3 reads CASSFIMVQADNQLQHF. For the CDR3, the DNA is TGTGCCAGCAGTTTTATAATGGTTCAGGCGGACAATCAGCTCCAGCATTTT.

CDR3 nucleotides: TGTGCCTGCATCCAAGCGGAGGGCGGGAGGTACAATGAGCAGTTCTTC. Translated: CACIQAEGGRYNEQFF. The chain couples TRBV4-2 to TRBJ2-1; 8 bases align to TRBD2. V lost 11 bases to trimming and J lost 4 bases; unmatched junction nucleotides: 16. The CDR3 length is 16 residues. CDR1 is LGHNA, CDR2 YNFKEQ, per germline.

The chain combines TRBV20-1 with TRBJ2-5; 7 nucleotides align to TRBD1. CDR1 is DFQATT and CDR2 is SNEGSKA in the germline V gene (reference sequence). V lost 6 bases and J lost 2; bases outside the gene matches: 6. The CDR3 extends over 13 amino acids. Written as DNA, the CDR3 is TGCAGTGCCTCGGGACAGAATCAAGAGACCCAGTACTTC. Protein product: CSASGQNQETQYF.

This clonotype was detected only once. Here the CDR3 omits its conserved ending phenylalanine or tryptophan, so a read error is the likely source. The chain links TRBV12-3 or TRBV12-4 to TRBJ2-7; unclear D gene. V lost 5 bases and J 5 bases, leaving 13 bases between the germline ends. The CDR3 totals 13 residues. CDR3 coding DNA: TGTGCCAGCAGTCCGGGCCCCGCCGACGAGCAGTACCTC. It encodes CASSPGPADEQYL.

As concerns this clonotype: One end of the junction varies from germline; a read error may be responsible. This chain uses TRBV20-1 with TRBJ1-2, with 7 bases matching TRBD1. The CDR3 covers 14 residues. The germline CDR1 and CDR2 sequences are DFQATT and SNEGSKA (reference sequence). The CDR3 DNA follows: TGCAGTGTTAGAGCGGACAGGCTAAACTATGGCAACACCTTC. Its translation: CSVRADRLNYGNTF.

In the case of this clonotype: The CDR3 does not end in the conserved phenylalanine or tryptophan, so this is likely a read error. The chain carries TRBV4-1 and TRBJ1-1; perhaps TRBD1 as D (5 bases). Germline values: CDR1 MGHRA, CDR2 YSYEKL. This CDR3 is 14 amino acids long. The CDR3 bases are TGTACCAGCAGCCAAGATTCTGGGGGTGAGGGAGCTTTCTAT. This gives the protein CTSSQDSGGEGAFY.

This clonotype has a handful of counts. The V and J genes are TRBV5-1 and TRBJ2-7; D may be TRBD1 (5 bases). Germline lookup yields CDR1 SGHRS and CDR2 YFSETQ. The CDR3 contains 14 residues. Trimming removed 1 base from V and 2 bases from J, with 10 bases in between. Here the CDR3 DNA reads TGCGCCAGCAGCTTGAGGCAGGGTGCCTACGAGCAGTACTTC. Protein product: CASSLRQGAYEQYF.

As regards this clonotype: One end of the junction fails to match germline, which may point to a read error. V gene TRBV12-3 or TRBV12-4 combines with J gene TRBJ2-6; possible D gene TRBD1, 5 bases. This CDR3 contains 16 residues. CDR3 DNA sequence: TGTGCCAGCTCTTTCCACAGTTTCTCTGGGGCCAACGTCCAGACTTTC. Amino acids: CASSFHSFSGANVQTF.

In regard to this clonotype: This is likely a read error, given that the CDR3 carries no conserved phenylalanine or tryptophan at its end. The chain has TRBV20-1 and TRBJ2-1, with 9 nucleotides matching TRBD2. The germline V gene has CDR1 DFQATT and CDR2 SNEGSKA (reference sequence). The CDR3 has 15 amino acids. J lost 7 bases, V lost 1 base, and 8 bases had no gene match. CDR3 amino acids: CSARAGGRVKNEQFS. The CDR3 DNA follows: TGCAGTGCTAGAGCCGGCGGGAGGGTCAAAAATGAGCAGTTCTCC.

As regards this clonotype: Germline is not matched at one junction end, which may reflect a read error. The chain is built from TRBV7-6 and TRBJ1-1; maybe TRBD1 (5 bases). The CDR3 is 15 amino acids. Germline V CDR1 and CDR2: SGHVS, FNYEAQ. The CDR3, as DNA: TGTGCCAGAAGCTCACCTCAGGGCGGGAACACTGAAGCTTTCTTT. It specifies CARSSPQGGNTEAFF.

For this clonotype: Lacking the conserved final phenylalanine or tryptophan, this CDR3 likely reflects a read error. The chain links TRBV28 to TRBJ2-2, with D perhaps TRBD2 (5 bases). Germline CDR1 MDHEN, CDR2 SYDVKM. CDR3 length: 16 residues. The CDR3 coding sequence is TGTACCAGCAGAAACCTGTACGGGACGAACACCGGGGAGCTGTTTTCT. Protein product: CTSRNLYGTNTGELFS.

As to this clonotype: At one end, the junction sequence differs from germline, possibly due to a read error. This chain joins TRBV6-1 and TRBJ1-2; the D is unclear. The germline V gene has CDR1 MNHNS and CDR2 SASEGT. The CDR3 has 14 amino acids. The DNA for the CDR3 is TGTGCCAGCAGTGAATCCGGCATAGTAGACGGCTACGCCTTC. It encodes CASSESGIVDGYAF.

As concerns this clonotype: Just one base apart from a much larger clone, this may be a read error. J is TRBJ2-5 and V is TRBV4-1, with 9 bases fitting TRBD1. Germline V CDR1 and CDR2: MGHRA, YSYEKL. The CDR3 length is 17 residues. The CDR3 region is CVGSQFGQGLLQETQYF. Written as DNA, the CDR3 is TGCGTCGGCAGCCAATTCGGACAGGGGCTCCTCCAAGAGACCCAGTACTTC.

This clonotype was picked up many times. The chain uses TRBV4-1 and TRBJ1-3; D gene uncertain. Trimming cost V 2 bases and J 6 bases, with 14 bases left between them. Germline loops: CDR1 MGHRA, CDR2 YSYEKL. This CDR3 is built from 15 residues. CDR3 sequence (DNA): TGCGCCAGCAGCCAACTCTTCGCCGCTGAAAACACCATATATTTT. Amino acids: CASSQLFAAENTIYF.

This chain joins TRBV29-1 and TRBJ2-7, with D maybe TRBD2 (6 bases). This CDR3 spans 13 amino acids. Germline values: CDR1 SQVTM, CDR2 ANQGSEA. The CDR3 reads CNVRASASYEQYV. In DNA, the CDR3 is TGCAACGTTAGGGCTAGCGCCTCCTACGAGCAATACGTC.